The rows below give T cell receptor beta chains drawn from one sample of a study of OX40 agonist ivuxolimab in advanced cancers. Method: immunoSEQ multiplex PCR; TCRdb's copy keeps in-frame clones and lacks some. The repertoire holds tens of thousands of clones, with approximately 91% as singletons. The sequences come from CD4+ or CD8+ T cells sorted from blood, collected in a trial of the OX40 agonist ivuxolimab. These receptors were collected from an adult with an advanced solid tumor such as melanoma, head and neck, liver or kidney cancer. Both conserved end residues are part of each CDR3. The D gene is left open where the match is weak. Some rows mark clone size as missing; the rest say once, few, many or name a class of expanded clone.

V gene,clone size,J gene,D gene,CDR3 protein,CDR3 DNA
TRBV28,once,TRBJ2-3,-,CASSSDGLTDTQYF,TGTGCCAGCAGTTCCGATGGGCTTACAGATACGCAGTATTTT
TRBV7-6,-,TRBJ1-1,-,CASSPDMNTEAFF,TGTGCCAGCAGCCCGGACATGAACACTGAAGCTTTCTTT
TRBV28,-,TRBJ2-1,-,CASSVTPSSYNEQFF,TGTGCCAGCAGTGTGACTCCAAGCTCCTACAATGAGCAGTTCTTC
TRBV5-4,-,TRBJ1-5,-,CASSTDSNQPQHF,TGTGCCAGCAGTACGGACAGCAATCAGCCCCAGCATTTT
TRBV2,-,TRBJ2-1,-,CASSELGGRSDEQFF,TGTGCCAGCAGTGAACTCGGGGGTCGATCCGATGAGCAGTTCTTC
TRBV6-1,-,TRBJ2-1,TRBD2,CASSELGGSSSNEQFF,TGTGCCAGCAGTGAACTGGGCGGGAGCAGTTCGAATGAGCAGTTCTTC
TRBV7-3,-,TRBJ1-1,-,CASSLWFSTEAFF,TGTGCCAGCAGCCTGTGGTTCTCCACTGAAGCTTTCTTT
TRBV29-1,-,TRBJ2-1,-,CSVVPGIEQFF,TGCAGCGTTGTCCCTGGTATTGAGCAGTTCTTC
TRBV5-4,few,TRBJ1-6,TRBD1,CASSFRGGDAPLHF,TGTGCCAGCAGCTTTAGAGGGGGCGACGCACCCCTCCACTTT
TRBV10-3,-,TRBJ2-1,-,CAISESVTVSYNEQFF,TGTGCCATCAGTGAGTCTGTGACCGTCTCCTACAATGAGCAGTTCTTC
TRBV28,once,TRBJ1-4,-,CASSFLGTQGKLFF,TGTGCCAGCAGTTTCCTGGGGACCCAGGGAAAACTGTTTTTT
TRBV4-1,-,TRBJ2-2,TRBD1,CASSQVRRQGVDTGELFF,TGCGCCAGCAGCCAAGTACGTCGACAGGGGGTGGACACCGGGGAGCTGTTTTTT
TRBV4-1,-,TRBJ1-1,-,CASSEGHRPEAFF,TGCGCCAGCAGCGAAGGACATCGGCCTGAAGCTTTCTTT
TRBV13,-,TRBJ2-2,-,CASSLGLGTGELFF,TGTGCCAGCAGCTTAGGCCTGGGCACCGGGGAGCTGTTTTTT
TRBV29-1,-,TRBJ2-2,TRBD1,CSYWTGSTGELFF,TGCAGCTATTGGACAGGGTCGACCGGGGAGCTGTTTTTT
TRBV30,-,TRBJ1-2,-,CAWSVQMDGSYGYTF,TGTGCCTGGAGTGTACAAATGGATGGTAGCTATGGCTACACCTTC
TRBV27,-,TRBJ2-7,TRBD2,CASSPWGLAGTYEQYF,TGTGCCAGCAGTCCCTGGGGACTAGCGGGAACCTACGAGCAGTACTTC
TRBV7-8,-,TRBJ2-7,-,CASSLSPYEQYF,TGTGCCAGCAGCCTAAGTCCCTACGAGCAGTACTTC
TRBV6-5,-,TRBJ1-1,-,CASSYSGGGTEAFF,TGTGCCAGCAGTTACTCTGGGGGCGGCACTGAAGCTTTCTTT
TRBV28,-,TRBJ1-3,-,CASSLPGRLTSGNTIYF,TGTGCCAGCAGTTTACCGGGACGATTAACCTCTGGAAACACCATATATTTT
TRBV29-1,-,TRBJ1-2,-,CSVDEGSYGYTF,TGCAGCGTTGATGAGGGCAGCTATGGCTACACCTTC
TRBV5-1,-,TRBJ1-1,TRBD1,CASSTGTATEAFF,TGCGCCAGCAGCACTGGGACAGCCACTGAAGCTTTCTTT
TRBV10-2,-,TRBJ2-5,-,CASSDGPISVGQYF,TGCGCCAGCAGTGACGGCCCCATCTCAGTAGGCCAGTACTTC
TRBV5-5,-,TRBJ2-1,-,CASSEGVWSYNEQFF,TGTGCCAGCAGCGAGGGGGTCTGGTCCTACAATGAGCAGTTCTTC
TRBV7-6,-,TRBJ2-3,-,CASSLETLSTDTQYF,TGTGCCAGCAGCTTAGAAACACTTAGCACAGATACGCAGTATTTT
TRBV27,-,TRBJ1-5,TRBD1,CASSYSGQSNQPQHF,TGTGCCAGCAGTTACTCGGGACAGTCCAATCAGCCCCAGCATTTT
TRBV28,-,TRBJ1-6,TRBD1,CASNDRGRGPLHF,TGTGCCAGCAACGACAGGGGGCGTGGACCCCTCCACTTT
TRBV9,once,TRBJ1-4,TRBD1,CASSPGQGEKLFF,TGTGCCAGCAGCCCAGGACAGGGCGAAAAACTGTTTTTT
TRBV30,once,TRBJ2-7,TRBD1,CAWRRTGNAYEQYF,TGTGCCTGGAGGAGGACAGGGAACGCCTACGAGCAGTACTTC
TRBV11-3,-,TRBJ2-1,TRBD2,CASSQFPSTSGVEYNEQFF,TGTGCCAGCAGCCAATTCCCGTCGACTAGCGGGGTTGAGTACAATGAGCAGTTCTTC
TRBV4-1,-,TRBJ2-7,TRBD2,CASSLGRGVAYEQYF,TGCGCCAGCAGCCTCGGACGGGGGGTGGCCTACGAGCAGTACTTC
TRBV6-6,once,TRBJ2-7,TRBD2,CASSYGGDSYEQYF,TGTGCCAGCAGTTACGGGGGGGACTCCTACGAGCAGTACTTC
TRBV6-5,-,TRBJ2-5,-,CASSYQGGYETQYF,TGTGCCAGCAGTTATCAAGGGGGATACGAGACCCAGTACTTC
TRBV11-2,-,TRBJ2-7,-,CTSSFFTGDEQYF,TGTACCAGCAGCTTTTTTACTGGGGACGAGCAGTACTTC
TRBV15,-,TRBJ1-5,-,CATSRAYTYSNQPQHF,TGTGCCACCAGCAGAGCCTATACGTATAGCAATCAGCCCCAGCATTTT
TRBV7-9,-,TRBJ2-1,TRBD2,CASSLVTSGGPYNEQFF,TGTGCCAGCAGCTTAGTGACTAGCGGGGGACCCTACAATGAGCAGTTCTTC
TRBV15,-,TRBJ1-1,TRBD1,CATSLDRGPTEAFF,TGTGCCACCAGCTTGGACAGGGGGCCCACTGAAGCTTTCTTT
TRBV29-1,-,TRBJ2-1,-,CSVAGLQPANEQFF,TGCAGCGTTGCCGGGTTACAACCTGCCAATGAGCAGTTCTTC
TRBV29-1,-,TRBJ1-1,TRBD1,CSVVLTGEAFF,TGCAGCGTTGTTCTGACAGGGGAGGCTTTCTTT
TRBV5-5,-,TRBJ2-3,-,CASSLGRAQYF,TGTGCCAGCAGCTTGGGTCGGGCGCAGTATTTT
TRBV7-2,-,TRBJ2-7,-,CASSLGRVEQYF,TGTGCCAGCAGCTTAGGTAGGGTGGAGCAGTACTTC